This T cell receptor beta chain was recovered during a study of shared clonotypes between healthy human individuals. CD45RO-negative CD8 cells positively selected for CCR7 made up the naive population, which excluded terminally differentiated effector memory CD45RA+ cells. This CDR3 is 11 amino acids long. V lost 1 base and J 8 bases, leaving 3 bases between the germline ends. CDR1 is SGHNT, CDR2 YENEEA, per germline. Broader study findings: Since donors were few, the genetic and exposure-history diversity represented was limited. Generally, naive subsets (rather than memory subsets) showed larger estimated richness.

Worth noting for this clone: Its antigen is still unknown.

Once extracted for a subset, genomic DNA was divided evenly among several immunoSEQ plates. The table came from immunoSEQ multiplex PCR; TCRdb's copy has only in-frame clones and leaves some out. The data show under 1 million clones, about 92% seen once. This chain links TRBV11-3 with TRBJ2-1; D uncertain. Sequenced: naive CD8+ T cells sorted from blood. The clonotype comes from a man in his thirties or forties in good health. This chain's CDR3 is CASSLAHEQFF. The CDR3 coding sequence is TGTGCCAGCAGCTTAGCCCATGAGCAGTTCTTC.